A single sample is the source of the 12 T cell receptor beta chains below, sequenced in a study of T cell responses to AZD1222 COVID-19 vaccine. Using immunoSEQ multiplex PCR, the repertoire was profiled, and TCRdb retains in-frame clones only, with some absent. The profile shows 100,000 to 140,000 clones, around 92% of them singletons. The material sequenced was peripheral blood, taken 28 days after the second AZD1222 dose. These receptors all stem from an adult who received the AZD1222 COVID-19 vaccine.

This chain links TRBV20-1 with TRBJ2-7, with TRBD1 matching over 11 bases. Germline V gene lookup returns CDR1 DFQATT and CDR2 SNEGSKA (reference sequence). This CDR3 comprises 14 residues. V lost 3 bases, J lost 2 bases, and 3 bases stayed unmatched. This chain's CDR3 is CSASGTGGTYEQYF. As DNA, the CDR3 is TGCAGTGCTAGTGGGACAGGGGGAACCTACGAGCAGTACTTC.

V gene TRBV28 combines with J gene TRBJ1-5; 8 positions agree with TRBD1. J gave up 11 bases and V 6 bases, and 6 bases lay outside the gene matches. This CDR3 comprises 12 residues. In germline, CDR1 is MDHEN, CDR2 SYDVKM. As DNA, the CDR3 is TGTGCCAGCAGCCTCCGGACAGGGACCCAGCATTTT. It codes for CASSLRTGTQHF.

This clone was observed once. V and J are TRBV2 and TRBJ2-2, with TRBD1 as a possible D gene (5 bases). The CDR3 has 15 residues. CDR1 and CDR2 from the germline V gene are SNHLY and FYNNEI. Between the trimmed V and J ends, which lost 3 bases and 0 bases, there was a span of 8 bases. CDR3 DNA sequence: TGTGCCAGCAGTGAGGGCAGGGCGAACACCGGGGAGCTGTTTTTT. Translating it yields CASSEGRANTGELFF.

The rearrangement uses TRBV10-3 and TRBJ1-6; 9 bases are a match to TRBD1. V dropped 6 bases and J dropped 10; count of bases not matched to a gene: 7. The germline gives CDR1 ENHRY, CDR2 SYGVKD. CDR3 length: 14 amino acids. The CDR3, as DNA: TGTGCCATCAGCCAACGGACAGGGGTCTCACCCCTCCACTTT. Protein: CAISQRTGVSPLHF.

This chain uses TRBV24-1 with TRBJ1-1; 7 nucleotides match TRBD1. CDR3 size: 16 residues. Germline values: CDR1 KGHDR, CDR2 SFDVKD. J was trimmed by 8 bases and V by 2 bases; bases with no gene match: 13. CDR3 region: CATSDYDRAGNMEAFF. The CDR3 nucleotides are TGTGCCACCAGTGATTACGACAGGGCCGGAAATATGGAAGCTTTCTTT.

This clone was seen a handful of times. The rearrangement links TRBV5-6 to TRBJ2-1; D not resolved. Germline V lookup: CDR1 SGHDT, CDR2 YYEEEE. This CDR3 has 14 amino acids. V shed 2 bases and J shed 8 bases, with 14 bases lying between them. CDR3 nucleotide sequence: TGTGCCAGCAGCTTTGGGGTCGAGGCGGATGAGCAGTTCTTC. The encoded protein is CASSFGVEADEQFF.

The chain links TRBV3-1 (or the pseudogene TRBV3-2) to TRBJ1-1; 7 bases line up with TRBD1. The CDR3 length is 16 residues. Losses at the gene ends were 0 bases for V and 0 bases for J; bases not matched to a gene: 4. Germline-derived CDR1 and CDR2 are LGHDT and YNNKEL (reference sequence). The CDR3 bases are TGTGCCAGCAGCCAAGATCCGACAGGGATGAACACTGAAGCTTTCTTT. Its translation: CASSQDPTGMNTEAFF.

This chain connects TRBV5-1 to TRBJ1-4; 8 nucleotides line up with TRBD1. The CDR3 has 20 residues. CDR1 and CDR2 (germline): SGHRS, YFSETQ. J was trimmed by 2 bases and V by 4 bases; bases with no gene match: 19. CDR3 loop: CASSAARGPRRSSTNEKLFF. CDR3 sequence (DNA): TGCGCCAGCAGCGCAGCCAGGGGGCCCCGCCGCTCGTCGACTAATGAAAAACTGTTTTTT.

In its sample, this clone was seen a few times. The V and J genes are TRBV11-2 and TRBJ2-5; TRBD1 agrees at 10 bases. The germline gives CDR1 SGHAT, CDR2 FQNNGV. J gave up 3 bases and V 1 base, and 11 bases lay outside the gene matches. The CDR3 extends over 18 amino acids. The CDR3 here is CASSLATTGGDLEETQYF. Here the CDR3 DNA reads TGTGCCAGCAGCTTAGCCACGACAGGGGGCGATTTAGAAGAGACCCAGTACTTC.

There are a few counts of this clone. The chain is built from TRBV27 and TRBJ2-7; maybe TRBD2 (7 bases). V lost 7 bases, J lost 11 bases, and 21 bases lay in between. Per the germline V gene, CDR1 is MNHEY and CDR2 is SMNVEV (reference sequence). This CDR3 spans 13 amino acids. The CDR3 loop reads CASTPGGRGSEYF. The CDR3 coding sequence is TGTGCCAGCACCCCTGGGGGGCGGGGGAGTGAGTACTTC.

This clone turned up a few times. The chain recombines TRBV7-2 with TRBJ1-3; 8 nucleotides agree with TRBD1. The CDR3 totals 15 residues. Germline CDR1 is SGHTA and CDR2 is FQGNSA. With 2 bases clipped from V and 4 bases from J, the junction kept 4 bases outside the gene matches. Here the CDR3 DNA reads TGTGCCAGCAGCTTAACGGGGACAGGAGGAAACACCATATATTTT. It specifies CASSLTGTGGNTIYF.

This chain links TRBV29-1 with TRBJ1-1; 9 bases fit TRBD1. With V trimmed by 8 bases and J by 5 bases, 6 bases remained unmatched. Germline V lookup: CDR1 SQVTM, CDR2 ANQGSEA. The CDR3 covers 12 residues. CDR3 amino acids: CSMNRGRTEAFF. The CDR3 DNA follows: TGCAGCATGAACAGGGGGCGAACTGAAGCTTTCTTT.